This TCR beta chain was captured in a study of beta chain features in type 1 diabetes (dated by TCRdb to 2017 to 2018). At the level of the whole study: Mean age, gender distribution, total cell number and subset yield were not different between patients and healthy donors. A total of about 110 million sorted cells were examined across all samples, and the number of cells per subset was strongly correlated with RNA yield. In the study, recently diagnosed type 1 diabetes patients and matched healthy donors were compared on the TCRB repertoires of their sorted circulating CD4+ T cell subsets. Regulatory and stem cell-like memory subsets were obtained from only 8 patients and about eight healthy donors, while naive and central memory subsets were obtained from all 28 donors. General conclusions and limits of the study: HLA sub-analyses involved small numbers of individuals, so any influence of HLA type on TCRB rearrangement remained unresolved. At VDJ recombination sites, patients with type 1 diabetes made fewer insertions and deleted more nucleotides, a pattern implying thymic rearrangement abnormalities. A moderate but significant shortening of TCRB CDR3 length was observed in type 1 diabetes patients in all four CD4+ subsets. PCR might favor shorter templates, but patient and control samples were amplified and corrected together, so any skew would affect both groups equally. Because cDNA was sequenced instead of genomic DNA, highly expressing activated cells could be over-represented, though the groups showed no difference in activation or CD3 levels. Naive, central memory and regulatory TCRB repertoires appeared more similar among patients than among healthy donors.

This clone was picked up a small number of times. Its antigen remains undetermined. One base away there is no much larger clone; base qualities are not given. The entire isolated RNA was reverse transcribed using the High Capacity cDNA Reverse Transcription Kit, and thus expressed TCRB transcripts were sequenced. Deep immunoSEQ sequencing was applied to naive, central memory and regulatory T cell samples, giving an average of about 3.8 million total reads per sample. Sorted cells were lysed in RLT buffer and RNA was extracted with DNase-treated RNeasy Micro or Mini kits, depending on cell number. Each cell subset was processed on its own to prevent cross-contamination, while patient and healthy donor samples were processed together. Using the immunoSEQ multiplex PCR, TCRB sequences were amplified from cDNA into 87-bp fragments spanning the CDR3 region. Sequencing of the amplicons was done on the Illumina HiSeq platform. In the paper's pipeline: Synthetic template baselines were used to correct PCR bias computationally, reads within Hamming distance 2 were collapsed, and singletons that could not be merged were discarded. Reads were aligned to IMGT to assign V, D and J genes, CDR3 length, and insertions or deletions at six rearrangement sites. Clonotype counts were normalized to sorted cell number within each subset before computing true diversity and Gini coefficients with the tcR R package. Repertoire sharing was quantified using the overlap coefficient calculated on TCRB nucleotide sequences. Out-of-frame TCRB sequences from naive cells were analyzed to stand in for the pre-selection repertoire. In TCRdb, the immuneACCESS table is reduced to in-frame sequences with V and J assigned. These tables do not hold every clone; where another copy was compared, an unresolved V gene accounts for under half, and the others remain unexplained. V, J and clone size are taken as reported in that table, and D and trimming were inferred from the DNA itself. Recorded for this sample are 500,000 to 650,000 clones; roughly 12% of them occurred a single time. The ten largest clonotypes hold about 0.11% of the sample.

Each donor gave one peripheral blood draw, roughly 120 mL on average, collected into heparinised tubes. A BD FACSAria II and a panel including CD45RO, CCR7, CD25, CD127, CD95 and CD27 were used to sort naive, central memory, regulatory and stem cell-like memory CD4+ T cells. A purity above 95% was achieved for all sorted populations. PBMCs were separated immediately by Lymphoprep density gradient centrifugation and were stained directly, without being cultured. To minimize batch effects, samples were stained and sorted in pairs, one healthy donor with one patient per experiment. This TCR was sampled from a man aged 30 to 45 with type 1 diabetes. Sequencing was performed on naive CD4+ T cells from blood. What the cell subset or site label conveys for this sample: true naive CD4+ T cells.

The CDR3 region: CAIRTGASDTQYF. The nucleotide sequence reads TGTGCCATTCGGACAGGGGCATCGGATACGCAGTATTTT. The rearrangement joined TRBV10-3 to TRBJ2-3; TRBD1 agrees with 9 junctional bases. As encoded in the germline V gene, CDR1 is ENHRY while CDR2 is SYGVKD. Trimming removed 9 bases from V and 6 bases from J; the gene matches leave 7 bases unexplained. Taken from cysteine to phenylalanine, the CDR3 has 13 residues. Only CDR3 DNA remains: 39 bases, in frame from the first base.